These T cell receptor beta chains were read from a single sample in a study of radiation and T cells in renal cell carcinoma. Repertoires were generated with immunoSEQ multiplex PCR, while TCRdb's copy carries only in-frame clones and drops some. The data show about 16,000 clones, roughly 60% seen once. The input for sequencing was tumor tissue, taken from a patient whose treatment was nephrectomy without radiotherapy. Receptors originate from a man aged 35-49 years with renal cell carcinoma. Each CDR3 is given with its conserved first and last residue. A D gene is named only where the DNA matches it firmly. Where a row states a size, it is once, few, many or the class of an expanded clone; other rows omit it.

>.|TRBD1|TRBJ1-5|TRBV5-1
CASSSGTGVNQPQHF
TGCGCCAGCAGCTCCGGGACAGGGGTCAATCAGCCCCAGCATTTT
>.|.|TRBJ2-5|TRBV6-5
CASTPEGGETQYF
TGTGCCAGCACCCCGGAGGGGGGGGAGACCCAGTACTTC
>.|.|TRBJ2-1|TRBV9
CASSVGFSTYNEQFF
TGTGCCAGCAGCGTAGGCTTCTCGACCTACAATGAGCAGTTCTTC
>.|.|TRBJ1-1|TRBV5-1
CASSIQTNTEAFF
TGCGCCAGCAGCATCCAGACGAACACTGAAGCTTTCTTT
>.|.|TRBJ1-5|TRBV6-5
CASSYGYNQPQHF
TGTGCCAGCAGTTACGGATATAATCAGCCCCAGCATTTT
>once|TRBD2|TRBJ2-3|TRBV5-1
CASSLLAGVDTQYF
TGCGCCAGCAGCTTACTAGCGGGGGTGGATACGCAGTATTTT
>.|.|TRBJ1-1|TRBV25-1
CASSEWGGSGTEAFF
TGTGCCAGCAGTGAATGGGGGGGGTCTGGGACTGAAGCTTTCTTT
>.|.|TRBJ2-7|TRBV6-5
CASSYSQTGSYEQYF
TGTGCCAGCAGTTACTCCCAAACAGGCTCCTACGAGCAGTACTTC
>.|.|TRBJ1-5|TRBV5-4
CASSLVGQPQHF
TGTGCCAGCAGCCTAGTCGGTCAGCCCCAGCATTTT
>.|.|TRBJ2-1|TRBV25-1
CASSPWRSDRGNEQFF
TGTGCCAGCAGTCCCTGGAGGAGTGATCGTGGGAATGAGCAGTTCTTC
>.|TRBD1|TRBJ1-3|TRBV5-6
CASSFDRVGGNTIYF
TGTGCCAGCAGCTTCGACAGGGTTGGAGGAAACACCATATATTTT
>few|TRBD1|TRBJ1-3|TRBV2
CASRRDRGDSGNTIYF
TGTGCCAGCAGGAGGGACAGGGGCGACTCTGGAAACACCATATATTTT
>.|.|TRBJ2-7|TRBV4-1
CASSLYFLGAYEQYF
TGCGCCAGCAGCCTTTACTTCCTCGGGGCCTACGAGCAGTACTTC
>.|.|TRBJ1-1|TRBV15
CATSRDLAATEAFF
TGTGCCACCAGCAGAGATCTGGCGGCCACTGAAGCTTTCTTT
>few|.|TRBJ1-3|TRBV2
CASSRGGGFSGNTIYF
TGTGCCAGCAGTAGGGGGGGCGGTTTCTCTGGAAACACCATATATTTT
>.|.|TRBJ1-1|TRBV11-3
CASSLGGGGTEAFF
TGTGCCAGCAGCTTAGGGGGCGGTGGAACTGAAGCTTTCTTT
>.|.|TRBJ1-2|TRBV10-3
CAISVEDRGYGYTF
TGTGCCATCAGTGTTGAGGATCGCGGCTATGGCTACACCTTC
>.|.|TRBJ1-1|TRBV7-9
CAYEEEMNTEAFF
TGTGCCTACGAAGAAGAGATGAACACTGAAGCTTTCTTT
>.|.|TRBJ2-5|TRBV6-5
CASSYQGREQETQYF
TGTGCCAGCAGTTACCAGGGTAGGGAGCAAGAGACCCAGTACTTC
>few|.|TRBJ1-1|TRBV7-9
CASSTRSGQMNTEAFF
TGTGCCAGCAGCACACGGTCGGGTCAGATGAACACTGAAGCTTTCTTT
>few|.|TRBJ1-6|TRBV18
CASSGTGGAESPLHF
TGTGCCAGCTCAGGTACCGGGGGGGCTGAGTCACCCCTCCACTTT
>.|TRBD1|TRBJ1-1|TRBV6-1
CAARRTGNTEAFF
TGTGCCGCTAGGCGGACAGGCAACACTGAAGCTTTCTTT
>.|TRBD1|TRBJ2-4|TRBV4-2
CASSQELSGQGGAKNIQYF
TGTGCCAGCAGCCAAGAACTCTCTGGACAGGGGGGGGCCAAAAACATTCAGTACTTC
>.|.|TRBJ1-3|TRBV15
CATSRPNYSGNTIYF
TGTGCCACCAGCAGACCTAATTACTCTGGAAACACCATATATTTT
>.|.|TRBJ1-2|TRBV6-5
CASSPAANYGYTF
TGTGCCAGCAGCCCAGCCGCTAACTATGGCTACACCTTC
>.|.|TRBJ2-1|TRBV25-1
CASSEAHWPNEQFF
TGTGCCAGCAGTGAAGCCCATTGGCCAAATGAGCAGTTCTTC
>.|.|TRBJ2-4|TRBV5-6
CASSQQNIQYF
TGTGCCAGCAGCCAGCAAAACATTCAGTACTTC
>.|TRBD2|TRBJ2-3|TRBV10-2
CASRLAGGKSTDTQYF
TGCGCCAGCAGGCTAGCGGGGGGGAAATCCACAGATACGCAGTATTTT
>few|.|TRBJ1-2|TRBV2
CASSEAGYGYTF
TGTGCCAGCAGTGAAGCGGGCTATGGCTACACCTTC
>.|.|TRBJ1-5|TRBV28
CASTSSTNQPQHF
TGTGCCAGCACCTCCTCTACCAATCAGCCCCAGCATTTT
>.|.|TRBJ1-5|TRBV19
CASTTFQEGNQPQHF
TGTGCCAGTACCACGTTCCAGGAGGGAAATCAGCCCCAGCATTTT